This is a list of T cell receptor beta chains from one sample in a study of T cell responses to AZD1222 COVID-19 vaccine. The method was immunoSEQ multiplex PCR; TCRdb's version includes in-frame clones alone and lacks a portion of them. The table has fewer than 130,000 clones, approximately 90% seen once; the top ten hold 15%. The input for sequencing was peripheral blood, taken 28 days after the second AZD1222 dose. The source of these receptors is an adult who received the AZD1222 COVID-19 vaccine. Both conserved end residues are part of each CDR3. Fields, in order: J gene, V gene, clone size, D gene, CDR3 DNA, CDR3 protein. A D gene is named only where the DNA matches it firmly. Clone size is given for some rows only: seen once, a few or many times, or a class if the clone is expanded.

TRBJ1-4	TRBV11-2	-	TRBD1	TGTGCCAGCAGCCCCACAGGGGCAACTAATGAAAAACTGTTTTTT	CASSPTGATNEKLFF
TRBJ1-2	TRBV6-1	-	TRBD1	TGTGCCAGCAGTGAGCCGGGACAGGGCCTTAACTATGGCTACACCTTC	CASSEPGQGLNYGYTF
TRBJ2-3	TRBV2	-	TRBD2	TGTGCCAGCAGTGTTACTAGCGGGGGGCCGGAAGCAGATACGCAGTATTTT	CASSVTSGGPEADTQYF
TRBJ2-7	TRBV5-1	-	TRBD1	TGCGCCAGCAGCTTAACCCCAGGGGGCTACGAGCAGTACTTC	CASSLTPGGYEQYF
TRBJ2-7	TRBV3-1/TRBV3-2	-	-	TGTGCCAGCAGCCAGGGGAGCGGACCCTACGAGCAGTACTTC	CASSQGSGPYEQYF
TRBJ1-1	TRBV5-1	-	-	TGCGCCAGCAGCTTGGGGGAACGGGCTGAAGCTTTCTTT	CASSLGERAEAFF
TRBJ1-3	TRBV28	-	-	TGTGCCAGCAGTTTACTACAGGGAAACACCATATATTTT	CASSLLQGNTIYF
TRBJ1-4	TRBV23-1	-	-	TGCGCCAGCAGTCATCATCAATCACCGCCCAGACAAGGTGCGAGGGAAGTTGGTTATGAAAAACTGTTTTTT	CASSHHQSPPRQGAREVGYEKLFF
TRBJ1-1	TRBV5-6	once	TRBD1	TGTGCCAGCAGCTTGGCCTGGCGGGACAGCATTGAAGCTTTCTTT	CASSLAWRDSIEAFF
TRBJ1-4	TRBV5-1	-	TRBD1	TGCGCCAGCAGCCAACGGGACAGCCTTGAAAAACTGTTTTTT	CASSQRDSLEKLFF
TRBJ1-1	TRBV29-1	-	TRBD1	TGCAGCGTGGACAGGACGGACTCTGAAGCTTTCTTT	CSVDRTDSEAFF
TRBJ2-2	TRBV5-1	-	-	TGCGCCAGCGGCCCCACCACAGGGTACGGGGGGGAGCTGTTTTTT	CASGPTTGYGGELFF
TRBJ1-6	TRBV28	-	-	TGTGCCAGCAGTTTAGGGCAGGGTAATTCACCCCTCCACTTT	CASSLGQGNSPLHF
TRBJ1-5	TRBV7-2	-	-	TGTGCCAGCAGCTTGCAGGGAGATCAGCCCCAGCATTTT	CASSLQGDQPQHF
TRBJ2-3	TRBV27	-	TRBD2	TGTGCCGCTGGGGCAGCGGGAAATTTTCCAGATACGCAGTATTTT	CAAGAAGNFPDTQYF
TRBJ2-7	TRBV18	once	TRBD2	TGTGCCAGCTCACCTCTAGCGGGAGGTATGTACGAGCAGTACTTC	CASSPLAGGMYEQYF
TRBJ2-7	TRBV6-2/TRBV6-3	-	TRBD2	TGTGCCAGCAGTTACGATGGAAGCGGGACCTCCTACGAGCAGTACTTC	CASSYDGSGTSYEQYF
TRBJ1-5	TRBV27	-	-	TGTGCCAGCAGTTTCGTCGGGCAGCTCTCAGAGCCCCAGCATTTT	CASSFVGQLSEPQHF
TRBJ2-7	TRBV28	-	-	TGTGCCAGCAGTTCCGGTGGAGCGCGGTCCTACGAGCAGTACTTC	CASSSGGARSYEQYF
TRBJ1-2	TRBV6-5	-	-	TGTGCCAGCAGTTACTCTACGGGGCAGAATGGCTACACCTTC	CASSYSTGQNGYTF
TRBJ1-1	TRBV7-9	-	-	TGTGCCAGCAGCTTTTCAGGGAACACTGAAGCTTTCTTT	CASSFSGNTEAFF
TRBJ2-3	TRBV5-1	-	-	TGCGCCAGCAGCTTTGACCTTAGCACAGATACGCAGTATTTT	CASSFDLSTDTQYF
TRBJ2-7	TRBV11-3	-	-	TGTGCCAGCAGCTTAGGGGGCGCGCACGAGCAGTACTTC	CASSLGGAHEQYF
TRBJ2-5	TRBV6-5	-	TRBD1	TGTGCCAGCAGTTCCAGGACAGGGGAAGAGACCCAGTACTTC	CASSSRTGEETQYF
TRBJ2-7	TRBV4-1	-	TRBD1	TGCGCCAGCAGCCAAGGCCGACAGGGTCCCTACGAGCAGTACTTC	CASSQGRQGPYEQYF
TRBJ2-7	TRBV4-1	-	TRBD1	TGCGCCAGCAGCCACCGGCAGGGGGAATCGTACGAGCAGTACTTC	CASSHRQGESYEQYF
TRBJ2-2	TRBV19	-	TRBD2	TGTGCCAGTAGTATAGTTAGCGGGGGCACCGGGGAGCTGTTTTTT	CASSIVSGGTGELFF
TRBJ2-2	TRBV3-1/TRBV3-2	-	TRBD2	TGTGCCAGCAGCCAAGAAGGGCTAGCGGGAGAAACCGGGGAGCTGTTTTTT	CASSQEGLAGETGELFF
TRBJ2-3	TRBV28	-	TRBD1	TGTGCCAGCAGCCGTGACAGGGGGCTAGATACGCAGTATTTT	CASSRDRGLDTQYF
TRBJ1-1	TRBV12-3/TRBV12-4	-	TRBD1	TGTGCCGGGCGGACAGGGACGAACACTGAAGCTTTCTTT	CAGRTGTNTEAFF
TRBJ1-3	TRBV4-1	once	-	TGCGCCAGCAGCCCCCGCCGACAGGCGGGAAACACCATATATTTT	CASSPRRQAGNTIYF
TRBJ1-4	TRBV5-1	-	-	TGCGCCAGCAGCTTGGGGGCAGCTAATGAAAAACTGTTTTTT	CASSLGAANEKLFF
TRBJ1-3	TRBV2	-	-	TGTGCCAGCAGTGGATGGTCTTGGGCCACTGGAAACACCATATATTTT	CASSGWSWATGNTIYF
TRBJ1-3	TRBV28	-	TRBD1	TGTGCCAGCAGCCTCGACAGGGCTGGAAACACCATATATTTT	CASSLDRAGNTIYF
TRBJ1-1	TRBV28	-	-	TGTGCCAGCAGCCAATGGGGCACCCTTAGGTTGGAAGCTTTCTTT	CASSQWGTLRLEAFF
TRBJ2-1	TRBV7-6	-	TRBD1	TGTGCCAGCAGCTTAGCCCTGACAGGGATTATGGATGAGCAGTTCTTC	CASSLALTGIMDEQFF
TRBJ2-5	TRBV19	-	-	TGTGCCAGTAGTATAGACGTACAAGAGACCCAGTACTTC	CASSIDVQETQYF
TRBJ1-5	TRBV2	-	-	TGTGCCAGCAGTGAAGCGATGGGTAGGAACCAGCCCCAGCATTTT	CASSEAMGRNQPQHF
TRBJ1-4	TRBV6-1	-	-	TGTGCCAGCAGTGAAGCGACGGGGCTAACAACTAATGAAAAACTGTTTTTT	CASSEATGLTTNEKLFF
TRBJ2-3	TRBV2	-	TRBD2	TGTGCCAGCAGTGGACTAGCGGAGGACACAGATACGCAGTATTTT	CASSGLAEDTDTQYF
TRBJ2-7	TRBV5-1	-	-	TGCGCCAGCAGTAACGTCGACGAGCAGTACTTC	CASSNVDEQYF
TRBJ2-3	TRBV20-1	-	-	TGCAGTGCTAGTCTCCCGGGACGGGGGGATACGCAGTATTTT	CSASLPGRGDTQYF
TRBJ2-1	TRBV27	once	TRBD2	TGTGCCAGCAGACAAGGGACTAGCGGGAGGGAGAACAATGAGCAGTTCTTC	CASRQGTSGRENNEQFF
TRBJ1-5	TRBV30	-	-	TGTGCCGCAGGCGGGAACAGCCATCAGCCCCAGCATTTT	CAAGGNSHQPQHF
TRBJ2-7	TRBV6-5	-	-	TGTGCCAGTTCGGACAAGGCCGACGAGCAGTACTTC	CASSDKADEQYF
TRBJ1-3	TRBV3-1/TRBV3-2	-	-	TGTGCCAGCAGCCAAGAGGACAGCCGAAACACCATATATTTT	CASSQEDSRNTIYF
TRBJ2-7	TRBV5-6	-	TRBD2	TGTGCCAGCAGCTTGTACTGGACTAGCGGGGGAATGTGGACCTACGAGCAGTACTTC	CASSLYWTSGGMWTYEQYF
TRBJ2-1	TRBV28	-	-	TGTGCCAGCAGTTGGGGGGCCCTAAGTCTGCAGTTCTTC	CASSWGALSLQFF
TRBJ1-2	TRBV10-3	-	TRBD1	TGTGCCACGGGACAGGGGGCGGCTAACTATGGCTACACCTTC	CATGQGAANYGYTF
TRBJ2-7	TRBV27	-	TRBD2	TGTGCCAGCAGTTTATCGGCTAGCGGGAGTTACGAGCAGTACTTC	CASSLSASGSYEQYF
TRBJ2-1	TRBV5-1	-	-	TGCGCCAGCAGCTTGGAGGCGGGCTCCTACAATGAGCAGTTCTTC	CASSLEAGSYNEQFF
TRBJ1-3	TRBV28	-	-	TGTGCCAGCAGTTTACCGACGTTCTCTGGAAACACCATATATTTT	CASSLPTFSGNTIYF
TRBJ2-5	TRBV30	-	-	TGTGCCTGGAGATCTGACATTCATGGGACCCAGTACTTC	CAWRSDIHGTQYF
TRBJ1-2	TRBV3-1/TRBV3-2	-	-	TGTGCCAGCAGCCACCAGTTCCAAGGCTACACCTTC	CASSHQFQGYTF
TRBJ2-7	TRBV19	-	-	TGTGCCAGTAGTACTCAAGGACTTTCAAACGAGCAGTACTTC	CASSTQGLSNEQYF
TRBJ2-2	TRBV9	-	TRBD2	TGTGCCAGCAGCGTTGGGACTACCGACACCGGGGAGCTGTTTTTT	CASSVGTTDTGELFF
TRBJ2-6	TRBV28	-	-	TGTGCCAGCATTGCCGGGAGCTCTGGGGCCAACGTCCTGACTTTC	CASIAGSSGANVLTF
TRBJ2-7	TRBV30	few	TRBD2	TGTGCCTGGATGTTGGCGGGAGGGCGGGAGCAGTACTTC	CAWMLAGGREQYF
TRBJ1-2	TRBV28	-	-	TGTGCCAGCAGTTATCCGGGTTCGGACTATGGCTACACCTTC	CASSYPGSDYGYTF